The 13 T cell receptor beta chains in this list originate from one sample, sequenced in a study of blood T cell repertoires in COVID-19. Measured with immunoSEQ multiplex PCR; TCRdb has only the in-frame clones, and not every one. The data contain approximately 91,000 clones, about three quarters of them singletons. The sample taken for sequencing was peripheral blood. Receptor source: a man between 65 and 85 years old with acute or convalescent COVID-19.

The gene calls are TRBV15 and TRBJ2-3; a weak D match, TRBD1 (6 bases). V was cut by 7 bases and J by 0 bases, with 17 bases left in between. CDR3 length: 16 amino acids. In germline, CDR1 is LNHNV, CDR2 YYDKDF (reference sequence). This CDR3 reads CATTSAQGLSTDTQYF. The CDR3 region has the DNA TGTGCCACCACCTCCGCACAGGGCCTTAGCACAGATACGCAGTATTTT.

J is TRBJ2-2 and V is TRBV11-3; D unclear. Germline V gene data show CDR1 as SGHNT and CDR2 as YENEEA. The CDR3 consists of 12 residues. Trimming took off 6 bases at V and 8 bases at J, with 10 bases between the two ends. For the CDR3, the DNA is TGTGCCAGCAGTCTAGTGACTGGGGAGCTGTTTTTT. As protein: CASSLVTGELFF.

About this clone itself: The same CDR3 also results from other DNA sequences found in this sample. The chain joins TRBV7-9 to TRBJ2-1; D is ambiguous. Trimming took off 1 base at V and 3 bases at J, with 7 bases between the two ends. Germline assignment: CDR1 SEHNR and CDR2 FQNEAQ (reference sequence). This CDR3 is 14 amino acids long. The CDR3 DNA is TGTGCCAGCAGCTTAGAGACGGGCTACAATGAGCAGTTCTTC. Translating it yields CASSLETGYNEQFF.

In the case of this clone: The germline gene is not matched at one end of the junction; a read error may be the cause. The chain has TRBV10-3 and TRBJ2-2, with 9 bases identical to TRBD1. This CDR3 spans 13 amino acids. The germline V gene encodes CDR1 ENHRY and CDR2 SYGVKD. The CDR3 DNA reads as TGTGCCGCCGGGACAGGGAACCCCGGGGAGCTGTTTTTT. Protein: CAAGTGNPGELFF.

This chain links TRBV9 with TRBJ1-3, with D possibly TRBD1 on 6 matching bases. Germline CDR1 is SGDLS and CDR2 is YYNGEE. The CDR3 spans 17 residues. Deletions cut 3 bases from V and 0 bases from J, with 16 bases between. CDR3 amino acids: CASSGYRVQGSGNTIYF. The CDR3 coding sequence is TGTGCCAGCAGCGGATACAGGGTACAGGGCTCTGGAAACACCATATATTTT.

This clone is medium-sized. The V and J genes are TRBV29-1 and TRBJ2-2; D is uncertain. With 7 bases removed from V and 3 bases from J, the gap between germline ends came to 12 bases. CDR3 length: 13 residues. In germline, CDR1 is SQVTM, CDR2 ANQGSEA. The CDR3 loop is CSAHLSDTGELFF. CDR3 nucleotides: TGCAGCGCCCATCTTTCGGACACCGGGGAGCTGTTTTTT.

CDR3 DNA: TGTGCCAGCAGCCAAGGGGCCCGGGGGGGAGCTTTCTTT. This gives the protein CASSQGARGGAFF. The J gene is TRBJ1-1, the V gene TRBV3-1 (or the pseudogene TRBV3-2), with a weak D call TRBD1 (5 bases). The CDR3 length is 13 residues. Germline values: CDR1 LGHDT, CDR2 YNNKEL (reference sequence). V was clipped by 1 base and J by 10 bases, with 13 bases between them.

This clone has a single count. The rearrangement links TRBV11-3 to TRBJ1-5; D ambiguous. The CDR3 is 17 residues long. Trimming pared 0 bases from V and 1 base from J, leaving 13 bases between. The germline gives CDR1 SGHNT, CDR2 YENEEA. The DNA of the CDR3 is TGTGCCAGCAGCTTAGACGGTTTACGTCCCAGCAATCAGCCCCAGCATTTT. It translates to CASSLDGLRPSNQPQHF.

V usage is TRBV7-2 and J usage is TRBJ2-7, with a tentative D call TRBD2 (5 bases). V was cut by 5 bases and J by 6 bases, with 8 bases left in between. The CDR3 has 11 amino acids. In germline, CDR1 is SGHTA, CDR2 FQGNSA. The CDR3 DNA is TGTGCCAGCAGCCCGGAGGTCGAGCAGTACTTC. This encodes CASSPEVEQYF.

The chain links TRBV4-1 to TRBJ2-3; D not resolved. The CDR3 consists of 14 residues. V was clipped by 3 bases and J by 4 bases, with 11 bases between them. The germline V gene has CDR1 MGHRA and CDR2 YSYEKL. The CDR3 is CASSQEISPDTQYF. As DNA, the CDR3 is TGCGCCAGCAGCCAGGAGATTTCCCCAGATACGCAGTATTTT.

In its sample, this clone was seen once. The CDR3 reads CASSMSGGPSYNEQFF. The DNA for the CDR3 is TGTGCCAGTAGTATGTCGGGGGGCCCTTCCTACAATGAGCAGTTCTTC. The chain carries TRBV19 and TRBJ2-1; maybe TRBD2 (7 bases). CDR1 LNHDA and CDR2 SQIVND come from the germline V gene (reference sequence). Trimming stripped 3 bases from V and 1 base from J, with 13 bases between. The CDR3 is 16 amino acids. Combining the CDR3 with reference TRBV19 and TRBJ2-1 gives the whole variable domain DGGITQSPKYLFRKEGQNVTLSCEQNLNHDAMYWYRQDPGQGLRLIYYSQIVNDFQKGDIAEGYSVSREKKESFPLTVTSAQKNPTAFYLCASSMSGGPSYNEQFFGPGTRLTVL.

The chain uses TRBV5-5 and TRBJ2-2; the D gene is possibly TRBD1 (5 bases). This CDR3 has 15 residues. CDR1 is SGHKS, CDR2 YYEKEE, per germline (reference sequence). V was pared by 4 bases and J by 3 bases, with 13 bases between. The CDR3 spells CASSQDRADTGELFF. The CDR3 DNA sequence: TGTGCCAGCAGCCAAGACAGAGCCGACACCGGGGAGCTGTTTTTT.

The chain joins TRBV9 to TRBJ2-2; 10 nucleotides agree with TRBD2. The CDR3 runs 16 residues. Trimming cost V 3 bases and J 1 base; bases outside gene matches: 3. Per germline, CDR1 SGDLS and CDR2 YYNGEE. The CDR3 loop is CASSDASGGNTGELFF. As DNA, the CDR3 is TGTGCCAGCAGCGACGCTAGCGGGGGGAACACCGGGGAGCTGTTTTTT.